This T cell receptor (beta chain) emerged from a study of regulatory T cells in long-lasting Graves disease. Time point noted: newly diagnosed GD, antithyroid drugs for less than 3 months. With RNA extracted from PBMCs as input, the TCR library was made. Per germline, CDR1 MNHNS and CDR2 SASEGT. This CDR3 region has 16 residues. The trim removed 7 bases at V and 3 bases at J, leaving 10 bases unmatched. With iRepertoire HTBI primers and Arm-PCR of CDR3 regions, TCR beta libraries were built. TCRdb independently ran MiXCR on the multiplex PCR reads; one entry per CDR3 protein. The sample records just over 600,000 distinct CDR3 sequences, under 20% being singletons. In its sample, this clonotype was seen many times. These data also featured in a second study, about T cells in Graves' hyperthyroidism and ophthalmopathy. From that paper: Hyperthyroidism had been newly diagnosed in patients aged 18 to 65, and its duration was under 2 months.

The chain carries TRBV6-1 and TRBJ2-5; TRBD2 matches 11 bases. This specimen was peripheral blood mononuclear cells (PBMCs), taken at new diagnosis, from a patient treated with antithyroid drugs. The clonotype was recovered from a woman aged 30 to 39 with Graves disease. DNA for the CDR3: TGTGCCAGCATTCGACTAGCGGGACTATCGGAAGAGACCCAGTACTTC. This translates into CASIRLAGLSEETQYF.